Below are 26 T cell receptor beta chains sequenced from a single sample in a study of T-cell reconstitution after alpha-beta-depleted transplantation in children (TCRdb year 2016). The sample's treatment or condition label is to be understood as: allogeneic hematopoietic cell transplantation with graft depleted of TCRalphabeta T cells and CD19 B cells. Library preparation employed PCR. Sequencing took place on an Illumina HiSeq 2500. TCR library preparation used molecular barcoding, with unique molecular identifiers applied to normalize quantification of the TCRbeta repertoire. In TCRdb, the public reads were trimmed at Q25 with fastp and aligned with MiXCR, with productive beta chains retained. Every entry covers one CDR3 protein and lists the most common genes and DNA from its rows. This sample gives about 580,000 distinct CDR3 sequences in total; roughly 23% of them show up just once. Roughly 14% of the sample lies in the top ten.

The sample here was PBMCs, mostly from graft donor cells, taken 360 days after TCRalphabeta/CD19-depleted stem cell transplant. The receptors were gathered from a boy younger than two who had a stem cell transplant for acute myeloid leukemia, so the T cells may come from the graft donor.

This clonotype has ten or more counts. The chain links TRBV6-1 to TRBJ2-1; D remains ambiguous. The germline V gene has CDR1 MNHNS and CDR2 SASEGT. There are 13 residues in the CDR3. The germline V and J ends were trimmed by 5 bases and 7 bases, with 12 bases remaining between them. This CDR3 reads CASSRTEVNEQFF. For the CDR3, the DNA is TGTGCCAGCAGTCGAACCGAGGTAAATGAGCAGTTCTTC.

The chain couples TRBV4-3 to TRBJ2-1, with D possibly being TRBD1 (5 bases). CDR3 length: 16 residues. Germline V lookup: CDR1 LGHNA, CDR2 YSLEER. Trimming left V 4 bases short and J 3 bases short, with 16 bases between. The DNA for the CDR3 is TGCGCCAGCAGCCGCGACAGTGCCTCCTACTACAATGAGCAGTTCTTC. This sequence encodes CASSRDSASYYNEQFF.

The chain links TRBV5-1 to TRBJ2-7; D gene unclear. The V end was cut by 4 bases, the J end by 4 bases, with 21 bases between. This CDR3 has 16 residues. The germline V gene has CDR1 SGHRS and CDR2 YFSETQ. The CDR3 sequence: CASSPLPSQHLYEQYV. The CDR3 nucleotides are TGCGCCAGCAGCCCGCTGCCGAGCCAGCACCTTTACGAGCAGTACGTC.

The chain combines TRBV19 with TRBJ2-6; either TRBD1 or TRBD2 may supply D (6 bases each). The CDR3 length is 16 residues. Germline CDR1 and CDR2: LNHDA and SQIVND (reference sequence). The V gene lost 3 bases and the J gene lost 3 bases, with 12 bases spanning the gap. CDR3 loop: CASSIWGAGGANVLTF. The CDR3 nucleotides read TGTGCCAGTAGTATCTGGGGGGCCGGTGGGGCCAACGTCCTGACTTTC.

There are many counts of this clonotype. V and J are TRBV20-1 and TRBJ1-6, with D tentatively TRBD1 (5 bases). Trimming left V 1 base short and J 7 bases short, with 11 bases between. The CDR3 has 14 amino acids. Germline lookup yields CDR1 DFQATT and CDR2 SNEGSKA (reference sequence). Written as DNA, the CDR3 is TGCAGTGCTAGAGTTCCGGGACGCAATTCACCCCTCCACTTT. It is translated as CSARVPGRNSPLHF.

This clonotype was detected many times. The CDR3 reads CASSLSGANYGYTF. CDR3 sequence (DNA): TGTGCCAGCAGCCTCAGCGGGGCTAACTATGGCTACACCTTC. V usage is TRBV12-3 or TRBV12-4 and J usage is TRBJ1-2; no definite D call. This CDR3 comprises 14 residues. V lost 6 bases, J lost 0 bases, and 11 bases lay in between.

This clonotype has only a few counts. This chain links TRBV27 with TRBJ2-5; D may be TRBD2 (7 bases). V was clipped by 4 bases and J by 6 bases, with 18 bases between them. The germline V gene encodes CDR1 MNHEY and CDR2 SMNVEV (reference sequence). This CDR3 spans 15 amino acids. CDR3 nucleotides: TGTGCCAGCAGTTCGCTCACCGGGGGGCGAAAGACCCAGTACTTC. Translation: CASSSLTGGRKTQYF.

The V and J genes are TRBV18 and TRBJ2-3; 10 nucleotides align to TRBD2. Per germline, CDR1 KGHSH and CDR2 LQKENI. V shed 6 bases, J shed 2 bases, and the junction held 5 bases outside the gene matches. CDR3 length: 15 amino acids. CDR3 amino acids: CASSVAGGTTDTQYF. The CDR3 bases are TGTGCCAGCTCGGTAGCGGGGGGAACCACAGATACGCAGTATTTT. The variable domain in full, with the rest retrieved from reference TRBV18 and TRBJ2-3, is NAGVMQNPRHLVRRRGQEARLRCSPMKGHSHVYWYRQLPEEGLKFMVYLQKENIIDESGMPKERFSAEFPKEGPSILRIQQVVRGDSAAYFCASSVAGGTTDTQYFGPGTRLTVL.

This clonotype was recorded at least ten times. This sequence joins TRBV20-1 and TRBJ1-1; D gene ambiguous. Germline values: CDR1 DFQATT, CDR2 SNEGSKA (reference sequence). The CDR3 spans 14 residues. V lost 3 bases to trimming and J lost 0 bases, with 11 bases between them. CDR3 sequence: CSARMRIMNTEAFF. The CDR3 region has the DNA TGCAGTGCTAGGATGCGCATAATGAACACTGAAGCTTTCTTT.

On this clonotype itself: A read error is possible here, since a much larger clone lies one base away. The V call is TRBV14, the J call TRBJ2-5; D remains ambiguous. This CDR3 spans 16 amino acids. Germline CDR1 and CDR2: SGHDN and FVKESK. The CDR3 DNA reads TGTACCAGCAGCCAACGGAAAATTGGCCTCGGAGAGACCCAGTACTTC. This codes for CTSSQRKIGLGETQYF. The full variable domain, rest sourced from reference TRBV14 and TRBJ2-5, is EAGVTQFPSHSVIEKGQTVTLRCDPISGHDNLYWYRRVMGKEIKFLLHFVKESKQDESGMPNNRFLAERTGGTYSTLKVQPAELEDSGVYFCTSSQRKIGLGETQYFGPGTRLLVL.

This sequence joins TRBV10-2 and TRBJ2-7; D tentatively reads TRBD1 or TRBD2 (5 bases each). Trimming stripped 2 bases from V and 1 base from J, with 15 bases between. This CDR3 has 16 amino acids. Germline assignment: CDR1 WSHSY and CDR2 SAAADI. CDR3 sequence (DNA): TGCGCCAGCAGTGAGCCGGGACCCACCTATTCCTACGAGCAGTACTTC. It codes for CASSEPGPTYSYEQYF.

The chain carries TRBV29-1 and TRBJ1-2, with 7 bases lining up with TRBD1. Germline CDR1 and CDR2: SQVTM and ANQGSEA. The ends lost 7 bases at V and 3 bases at J; junction bases unmatched: 8. This CDR3 is built from 13 residues. The CDR3 here is CSADRVSDYGYTF. The CDR3 DNA reads TGCAGCGCTGACAGGGTTTCGGACTATGGCTACACCTTC.

This sequence joins TRBV20-1 and TRBJ1-1; 8 nucleotides align to TRBD1. The CDR3 extends over 12 amino acids. Germline V gene data show CDR1 as DFQATT and CDR2 as SNEGSKA (reference sequence). CDR3 coding DNA: TGCGGGGCGACAGGGGAGTATACTGAAGCTTTCTTT. Translating it yields CGATGEYTEAFF.

The genes are TRBV28 and TRBJ1-5; TRBD1 matches at 7 bases. This CDR3 is built from 16 residues. The germline CDR1 and CDR2 sequences are MDHEN and SYDVKM. The ends lost 3 bases at V and 4 bases at J; junction bases unmatched: 9. This CDR3 reads CASSLTGRVGNQPQHF. The CDR3, as DNA: TGTGCCAGCAGTTTGACAGGGAGGGTCGGAAATCAGCCCCAGCATTTT.

This clonotype was observed a handful of times. The CDR3 loop reads CSVAGRASKNIQYF. CDR3 nucleotides: TGCAGCGTGGCCGGTAGAGCATCCAAAAACATTCAGTACTTC. This chain links TRBV29-1 with TRBJ2-4; no definite D call. The V end was cut by 6 bases, the J end by 2 bases, with 14 bases between. CDR1 SQVTM and CDR2 ANQGSEA come from the germline V gene. The CDR3 loop spans 14 amino acids. The full variable domain, with the rest looked up from reference TRBV29-1 and TRBJ2-4, is SAVISQKPSRDICQRGTSLTIQCQVDSQVTMMFWYRQQPGQSLTLIATANQGSEATYESGFVIDKFPISRPNLTFSTLTVSNMSPEDSSIYLCSVAGRASKNIQYFGAGTRLSVL.

This clonotype was seen at least ten times. The V call is TRBV20-1, the J call TRBJ2-1; D tentatively reads TRBD1 or TRBD2 (6 bases each). In germline, CDR1 is DFQATT, CDR2 SNEGSKA (reference sequence). Trimming removed 1 base at V and 2 bases at J, with 12 bases between. The CDR3 totals 15 residues. CDR3 protein: CSARVGGRAYNEQFF. CDR3 coding DNA: TGCAGTGCTAGAGTCGGGGGCCGCGCCTACAATGAGCAGTTCTTC.

The gene calls are TRBV27 and TRBJ1-1, with TRBD1 as a possible D gene (6 bases). This CDR3 has 12 residues. The germline V gene has CDR1 MNHEY and CDR2 SMNVEV (reference sequence). The V end was cut by 7 bases, the J end by 6 bases, with 12 bases between. The CDR3 DNA sequence: TGTGCCAGCAACACAGGGATCCCTGAAGCTTTCTTT. Translation: CASNTGIPEAFF.

The CDR3 nucleotides read TGTGCCAGCAGTTCCGCCTACGAGCAGTACGTC. Protein product: CASSSAYEQYV. This rearrangement joins TRBV28 to TRBJ2-7; the D is unclear. Germline assignment: CDR1 MDHEN and CDR2 SYDVKM. With 4 bases removed from V and 2 bases from J, the gap between germline ends came to 3 bases. This CDR3 contains 11 residues.

In DNA form, the CDR3 reads TGTGCCAGCAGTAACACAGGGATCCGACCCCATGGCTACACCTTC. Protein product: CASSNTGIRPHGYTF. The rearrangement joins TRBV12-3 or TRBV12-4 to TRBJ1-2; TRBD1 might be the D (6 bases). This CDR3 is 15 amino acids long. Trimming left V 5 bases short and J 6 bases short, with 19 bases between.

The sample holds many counts of this clonotype. J is TRBJ1-5 and V is TRBV20-1, with D hard to call. The CDR3 length is 16 residues. Trimming removed 1 base at V and 0 bases at J, with 13 bases between. Germline V gives CDR1 DFQATT, CDR2 SNEGSKA (reference sequence). The CDR3 loop is CSARALEGYSNQPQHF. The CDR3 coding sequence is TGCAGTGCTAGAGCTCTGGAGGGCTATAGCAATCAGCCCCAGCATTTT.

A few counts support this clonotype. The chain's CDR3 is CASSLGSALNIQYF. In nucleotides, the CDR3 is TGTGCCAGCAGTTTAGGGAGTGCCCTAAACATTCAGTACTTC. The chain uses TRBV12-3 or TRBV12-4 and TRBJ2-4; the D is unclear. V lost 1 base to trimming and J lost 6 bases, with 10 bases between them. This CDR3 region has 14 residues.

The V and J genes are TRBV5-6 and TRBJ2-7, with no clear D. The V end lost 7 bases, the J end lost 6 bases, and 20 bases lay between the germline ends. The CDR3 runs 14 residues. Per germline, CDR1 SGHDT and CDR2 YYEEEE. The chain's CDR3 is CASHLGRPVREQYF. The CDR3, as DNA: TGTGCCAGCCATCTTGGACGGCCCGTCCGCGAGCAGTACTTC.

This clonotype was detected ten times or more. V is TRBV2 and J is TRBJ1-1; D perhaps matches TRBD1 (6 bases). From germline, CDR1 is SNHLY and CDR2 FYNNEI. This CDR3 comprises 13 residues. Trimming left V 4 bases short and J 5 bases short, with 11 bases between. CDR3 nucleotides: TGTGCCAGCAGTGGGGGGCTCGGAACTGAAGCTTTCTTT. This encodes CASSGGLGTEAFF.

This clonotype was seen many times. The chain links TRBV29-1 to TRBJ2-3; 10 bases agree with TRBD2. Per germline, CDR1 SQVTM and CDR2 ANQGSEA. Trimming cost V 8 bases and J 2 bases; bases outside gene matches: 16. The CDR3 sequence is 17 residues long. In DNA form, the CDR3 reads TGCAGCCCCCTGGGGAGACTAGCGGGTCTCTACACAGATACGCAGTATTTT. This sequence encodes CSPLGRLAGLYTDTQYF.

The chain links TRBV11-2 to TRBJ2-1, with D perhaps matching TRBD2 (6 bases). Germline V gene data show CDR1 as SGHAT and CDR2 as FQNNGV. Trimming took off 5 bases at V and 3 bases at J, with 17 bases between the two ends. The CDR3 length is 16 residues. In DNA, the CDR3 is TGTGCCAGCAGCCCTTCGGGGGTGGGGAACTACAATGAGCAGTTCTTC. Its translation is CASSPSGVGNYNEQFF.

The gene calls are TRBV18 and TRBJ2-5; D is perhaps TRBD1 or TRBD2 (6 bases each). Germline V lookup: CDR1 KGHSH, CDR2 LQKENI. V gave up 0 bases and J gave up 2 bases, with 13 bases separating them. The CDR3 spans 16 residues. CDR3 amino acids: CASSPPAGTRQETQYF. CDR3 in DNA: TGTGCCAGCTCACCACCGGCGGGGACAAGGCAAGAGACCCAGTACTTC.